The next 27 T cell receptor beta chains were all read from a single sample in a study of blood T cell repertoires in COVID-19. TCRdb's table, derived via immunoSEQ multiplex PCR, lists solely in-frame clones and lacks some. The repertoire holds 220,000 or so clones, with 86% as singletons. The sample consisted of peripheral blood. These receptors originate from a woman aged 50 to 60 with COVID-19, enrolled during active disease.

This chain uses TRBV20-1 with TRBJ1-1; unclear D gene. Germline-derived CDR1 and CDR2 are DFQATT and SNEGSKA (reference sequence). This CDR3 is built from 11 residues. V was clipped by 5 bases and J by 4 bases, with 8 bases between them. CDR3 nucleotide sequence: TGCAGTGCTCTAGAGAGCACTGAAGCTTTCTTT. Translating it yields CSALESTEAFF.

The count of this clone is one. This sequence joins TRBV5-1 and TRBJ2-3; 8 bases fit TRBD2. Germline CDR1 reads SGHRS; CDR2 reads YFSETQ. CDR3 length: 17 amino acids. V gave up 4 bases and J gave up 0 bases; unmatched junction bases: 10. The CDR3, as DNA: TGCGCCAGCAGCGGCTTTTTAGCGGGGAGTAGCACAGATACGCAGTATTTT. Translating it yields CASSGFLAGSSTDTQYF.

This clone was detected a few times. The chain joins TRBV9 to TRBJ1-1; the match to TRBD1 covers 11 bases. After removal of 3 bases from V and 4 bases from J, the junction contained 8 bases not matched to a gene. The CDR3 runs to 16 residues. Germline V gene data show CDR1 as SGDLS and CDR2 as YYNGEE. CDR3 DNA: TGTGCCAGCAGCGCCCGATCCGGGACAGGGGGCACTGAAGCTTTCTTT. It specifies CASSARSGTGGTEAFF.

The gene calls are TRBV9 and TRBJ1-2; no firm D call. This CDR3 comprises 16 residues. V lost 0 bases, J lost 4 bases, and 16 bases lay in between. Germline CDR1 and CDR2: SGDLS and YYNGEE. CDR3: CASSVGVAAAPYGYTF. The DNA of the CDR3 is TGTGCCAGCAGCGTAGGGGTCGCGGCCGCCCCCTATGGCTACACCTTC.

The chain links TRBV30 to TRBJ1-1; tentative D call: TRBD1 (5 bases). V lost 5 bases and J 6 bases, leaving 10 bases between the germline ends. Germline V gene data show CDR1 as GTSNPN and CDR2 as SVGIG (reference sequence). This CDR3 has 11 amino acids. CDR3 coding DNA: TGTGCCTGGGCGAAGGGGCCTGAAGCTTTCTTT. Translation: CAWAKGPEAFF.

This clone was counted once. The CDR3 protein is CASSYEENTEAFF. DNA for the CDR3: TGTGCCAGCAGTTACGAGGAGAACACTGAAGCTTTCTTT. The chain recombines TRBV6-5 with TRBJ1-1, with D uncertain. Germline-derived CDR1 and CDR2 are MNHEY and SVGAGI. CDR3 length: 13 residues. Trimming stripped 2 bases from V and 1 base from J, with 5 bases between.

The chain combines TRBV20-1 with TRBJ2-1; D not certain. Germline-derived CDR1 and CDR2 are DFQATT and SNEGSKA (reference sequence). Trimming removed 5 bases from V and 2 bases from J, with 4 bases in between. The CDR3 loop spans 11 amino acids. For the CDR3, the DNA is TGCAGTGCTCGGGCCTACAATGAGCAGTTCTTC. Amino acid sequence: CSARAYNEQFF.

This chain uses TRBV5-1 with TRBJ1-2; 8 bases agree with TRBD1. V was pared by 0 bases and J by 8 bases, with 12 bases of the junction left unmatched. CDR3 size: 16 residues. Germline V CDR1 and CDR2: SGHRS, YFSETQ. CDR3 region: CASSLDVGTGKRGYTF. The CDR3 nucleotides are TGCGCCAGCAGCTTGGATGTCGGGACAGGAAAGCGCGGCTACACCTTC.

The rearrangement uses TRBV10-3 and TRBJ1-6, with D tentatively TRBD1 (6 bases). The germline CDR1 and CDR2 sequences are ENHRY and SYGVKD. Trimming left V 2 bases short and J 9 bases short, with 14 bases between. This CDR3 comprises 15 residues. This CDR3 is CAISETGWDGSPLHF. CDR3 nucleotide sequence: TGTGCCATCAGTGAGACAGGGTGGGACGGTTCACCCCTCCACTTT.

This clone was counted once. The chain combines TRBV6-6 with TRBJ1-6, with 7 bases identical to TRBD1. The V segment lost 6 bases and the J segment 7 bases; nucleotides outside the gene matches: 12. The CDR3 has 16 residues. CDR1 and CDR2 from the germline V gene are MNHNY and SVGAGI (reference sequence). CDR3 coding DNA: TGTGCCAGCAGCCAGATCTCGGGGACAGCCAATTCACCCCTCCACTTT. Its protein product is CASSQISGTANSPLHF.

The V call is TRBV30, the J call TRBJ2-1, with TRBD2 matching over 13 bases. The CDR3 has 16 amino acids. Germline V lookup: CDR1 GTSNPN, CDR2 SVGIG (reference sequence). Trimming removed 3 bases from V and 8 bases from J; junction bases left unmatched: 10. CDR3 protein: CAWSHGTSGARDEQFF. CDR3 DNA sequence: TGTGCCTGGAGCCACGGGACTAGCGGGGCCCGGGATGAGCAGTTCTTC.

The rearrangement links TRBV18 to TRBJ1-2, with TRBD1 as a possible D gene (5 bases). Trimming cost V 6 bases and J 4 bases, with 18 bases left between them. This CDR3 is 15 amino acids long. The germline V gene encodes CDR1 KGHSH and CDR2 LQKENI. The CDR3 DNA follows: TGTGCCAGCTCCCTTCGGGAGGCAGGGATCTATGGCTACACCTTC. Its translation: CASSLREAGIYGYTF.

V and J are TRBV6-6 and TRBJ1-6; 8 nucleotides line up with TRBD1. This CDR3 region has 15 residues. The ends lost 6 bases at V and 6 bases at J; junction bases unmatched: 7. CDR1 MNHNY and CDR2 SVGAGI come from the germline V gene (reference sequence). The CDR3 DNA is TGTGCCAGCAGCCAGGACAGGGATGGTAATTCACCCCTCCACTTT. This sequence encodes CASSQDRDGNSPLHF.

The CDR3 reads CAIKSGPGGTEAFF. Written as DNA, the CDR3 is TGTGCCATCAAATCTGGACCGGGGGGGACTGAAGCTTTCTTT. The J gene is TRBJ1-1, the V gene TRBV10-3, with a weak D call TRBD1 (5 bases). V lost 7 bases, J lost 5 bases, and 17 bases lay in between. The CDR3 is 14 residues long. Germline V lookup: CDR1 ENHRY, CDR2 SYGVKD.

The chain recombines TRBV19 with TRBJ1-4; 9 nucleotides agree with TRBD1. This CDR3 comprises 15 residues. From germline, CDR1 is LNHDA and CDR2 SQIVND (reference sequence). J lost 8 bases, V lost 1 base, and 5 bases had no gene match. The CDR3 reads CASSIARTGEEKLFF. Here the CDR3 DNA reads TGTGCCAGTAGTATAGCCAGGACAGGGGAGGAAAAACTGTTTTTT.

The V gene is TRBV7-2, the J gene TRBJ2-3, with 8 bases lining up with TRBD1. The CDR3 runs to 15 residues. Germline assignment: CDR1 SGHTA and CDR2 FQGNSA. V was clipped by 2 bases and J by 7 bases; unmatched bases: 8. CDR3 in amino acids: CASSLMGTGGNTQYF. The CDR3 DNA sequence: TGTGCCAGCAGCTTAATGGGTACAGGGGGAAATACGCAGTATTTT.

The rearrangement links TRBV10-3 to TRBJ1-2; 10 nucleotides line up with TRBD1. The J segment lost 8 bases and the V segment lost 8 bases, leaving 11 bases of the junction unmatched. There are 14 residues in the CDR3. In germline, CDR1 is ENHRY, CDR2 SYGVKD. CDR3 amino acids: CAIETGTGVEGYTF. The CDR3 bases are TGTGCCATCGAGACCGGGACAGGGGTTGAAGGCTACACCTTC.

This chain uses TRBV5-1 with TRBJ2-2, with 7 bases matching TRBD2. This CDR3 has 15 amino acids. The V gene end was trimmed by 2 bases and the J gene end by 6 bases; junction bases not matched to a gene: 7. Per germline, CDR1 SGHRS and CDR2 YFSETQ. In nucleotides, the CDR3 is TGCGCCAGCAGCTTCTCAACGGGGGGTGCCGGGGAGCTGTTTTTT. It is translated as CASSFSTGGAGELFF.

This clone was counted a single time. V gene TRBV19 combines with J gene TRBJ1-5; tentatively, D is TRBD1 (6 bases). Germline V gene sequence: CDR1 LNHDA, CDR2 SQIVND (reference sequence). Trimming pared 4 bases from V and 2 bases from J, leaving 15 bases between. CDR3 length equals 16 residues. In DNA form, the CDR3 reads TGTGCCAGTAGTACGCTCAGGGGCGCCGGCAATCAGCCCCAGCATTTT. This gives the protein CASSTLRGAGNQPQHF.

The V and J genes are TRBV3-1 (or the pseudogene TRBV3-2) and TRBJ1-3; D ambiguous. Germline V gene sequence: CDR1 LGHDT, CDR2 YNNKEL (reference sequence). This CDR3 spans 15 amino acids. V dropped 4 bases and J dropped 10 bases, with 20 bases sitting between them. The CDR3 sequence is CASSLAVVPGITIYF. The DNA of the CDR3 is TGTGCCAGCAGCCTCGCCGTGGTGCCGGGGATTACCATATATTTT.

In its sample, this clone was seen a few times. The genes are TRBV19 and TRBJ2-1; 10 bases line up with TRBD2. V shed 4 bases, J shed 6 bases, and the junction held 6 bases outside the gene matches. The CDR3 spans 15 residues. The germline gives CDR1 LNHDA, CDR2 SQIVND (reference sequence). This CDR3 is CASSKVAGGFNEQFF. In nucleotides, the CDR3 is TGTGCCAGTAGTAAGGTAGCGGGGGGCTTCAATGAGCAGTTCTTC.

The V and J genes are TRBV19 and TRBJ1-4; D is unclear. The CDR3 length is 14 residues. The V gene lost 10 bases and the J gene lost 2 bases, with 14 bases spanning the gap. CDR1 and CDR2 (germline): LNHDA, SQIVND (reference sequence). The CDR3 DNA reads as TGTGCCACCTCCTTCAGTATTACTAATGAAAAACTGTTTTTT. Its protein is CATSFSITNEKLFF. Filled out from reference TRBV19 and TRBJ1-4, the complete variable domain reads DGGITQSPKYLFRKEGQNVTLSCEQNLNHDAMYWYRQDPGQGLRLIYYSQIVNDFQKGDIAEGYSVSREKKESFPLTVTSAQKNPTAFYLCATSFSITNEKLFFGSGTQLSVL.

The rearrangement uses TRBV27 and TRBJ2-7; 7 positions match TRBD2. Germline CDR1 is MNHEY and CDR2 is SMNVEV (reference sequence). The CDR3 sequence is 14 residues long. The J segment lost 0 bases and the V segment lost 3 bases, leaving 2 bases of the junction unmatched. The CDR3 region has the DNA TGTGCCAGCAGTTTGGGGGGGGACTCCTACGAGCAGTACTTC. Translated, it gives CASSLGGDSYEQYF.

The chain joins TRBV30 to TRBJ1-4, with D possibly being TRBD1 (6 bases). The germline gives CDR1 GTSNPN, CDR2 SVGIG (reference sequence). Trimming took off 3 bases at V and 7 bases at J, with 12 bases between the two ends. This CDR3 has 13 amino acids. The CDR3 is CAWSGGLGEKLFF. In nucleotides, the CDR3 is TGTGCCTGGAGCGGGGGGCTGGGTGAAAAACTGTTTTTT.

This chain connects TRBV14 to TRBJ1-3; D is ambiguous. This CDR3 comprises 14 residues. V gave up 3 bases and J gave up 0 bases, with 6 bases separating them. Germline loops: CDR1 SGHDN, CDR2 FVKESK. This chain's CDR3 is CASSQEVSGNTIYF. The CDR3 DNA is TGTGCCAGCAGCCAGGAGGTCTCTGGAAACACCATATATTTT.

V is TRBV11-3 and J is TRBJ1-3; 7 bases map to TRBD1. Germline CDR1 reads SGHNT; CDR2 reads YENEEA. The CDR3 spans 16 residues. The V gene end was trimmed by 5 bases and the J gene end by 2 bases; junction bases not matched to a gene: 9. The chain's CDR3 is CASSLKFGTAGNTIYF. CDR3 nucleotide sequence: TGTGCCAGCAGCCTCAAGTTCGGGACAGCTGGAAACACCATATATTTT.

This clone is a singleton in its sample. The chain uses TRBV5-1 and TRBJ1-2, with D tentatively TRBD1 (6 bases). Germline V CDR1 and CDR2: SGHRS, YFSETQ. This CDR3 region has 15 residues. V lost 4 bases and J lost 5, with 18 bases in between. In DNA form, the CDR3 reads TGCGCCAGCAGCCCAAGAGCCGGACAGCCGTATGGCTACACCTTC. Translation: CASSPRAGQPYGYTF.